This T cell receptor (beta chain) was identified during a study of T cells in Graves' hyperthyroidism and ophthalmopathy. Uncontrolled infection, other autoimmune disease, pregnancy or lactation excluded patients. Amplification of TCR beta CDR3 regions used RNA as the template. In the first-round RT-PCR of the TCR CDR3, the HTBI primer set was used. One entry per CDR3 protein results from TCRdb running MiXCR on the multiplex PCR reads. Here the sample spans 600,000 to 750,000 distinct CDR3 sequences, 17% being singletons. The study, taken as a whole, reports: Blood also held most thyroid clonotypes expanded beyond 0.001.

Details on this clonotype: Its cognate antigen is unknown. The junction and the germline gene differ at one end; a read error may be behind it.

The receptor was isolated from a man aged 50-60 years with Graves' hyperthyroidism. Sequenced material: blood.

CDR3 amino acids: CVSSSGLGDDTQYF. In DNA, the CDR3 is TGTGTCAGCAGCTCGGGACTAGGTGATGATACGCAGTATTTT. The chain recombines TRBV7-3 with TRBJ2-3; 8 bases fit TRBD2. The CDR3 extends over 14 amino acids. Looked up from germline, CDR1 is SGHTA and CDR2 is FQGTGA.